Shown below are 6 T cell receptor beta chains from a single sample sequenced in a study of T cells in Graves' hyperthyroidism and ophthalmopathy. The CDR3 regions of TCR beta were amplified from RNA transcripts. When the TCR CDR3 underwent first-round RT-PCR, the HTBI primer set was used. TCRdb re-derived calls from the multiplex PCR reads in MiXCR, one entry per CDR3 protein. This sample yields about 680,000 distinct CDR3 sequences, of which approximately 40% are seen a single time; around 30% belongs to the top ten. The sample consisted of blood. The origin of the receptors is a woman between 35 and 50 years old with Graves' hyperthyroidism.

This sequence joins TRBV10-3 and TRBJ1-2, with 7 bases lining up with TRBD1. This CDR3 is 12 amino acids long. Germline CDR1 ENHRY, CDR2 SYGVKD. Unmatched junction bases numbered 4, after V lost 8 bases and J lost 4 bases. In DNA, the CDR3 is TGTGCCATCGAGACAGGGAGCTATGGCTACACCTTC. It is translated as CAIETGSYGYTF.

As concerns this clonotype: Possible read error: a much larger clone is one base away. This chain uses TRBV20-1 with TRBJ1-6; possible D gene TRBD1, 5 bases. This CDR3 spans 13 amino acids. V was shortened by 6 bases and J by 11 bases, with 17 bases between the two germline ends. Germline V CDR1 and CDR2: DFQATT, SNEGSKA (reference sequence). CDR3 protein: CSAVTDLGAPLHF. The CDR3 DNA reads TGCAGTGCCGTCACTGATTTGGGGGCACCCCTCCACTTT.

This clonotype was seen only a few times. The rearrangement joins TRBV7-2 to TRBJ2-1; TRBD1 agrees at 9 bases. Germline V lookup: CDR1 SGHTA, CDR2 FQGNSA. This CDR3 contains 16 residues. Trimming at V came to 6 bases and at J to 7 bases, leaving 13 bases not matched to a gene. This CDR3 is CASRSRTGEARNEQFF. The CDR3 DNA follows: TGTGCCAGCAGAAGTCGGACAGGGGAGGCCAGAAATGAGCAGTTCTTC.

The sample holds many counts of this clonotype. This chain uses TRBV20-1 with TRBJ2-5, with D tentatively TRBD1 or TRBD2 (5 bases each). The germline V gene has CDR1 DFQATT and CDR2 SNEGSKA (reference sequence). Trimming pared 5 bases from V and 2 bases from J, leaving 21 bases between. The CDR3 consists of 16 residues. As DNA, the CDR3 is TGCAGTGCTCGCTCCAAACTCGGGGCGCTACAAGAGACCCAGTACTTC. This translates into CSARSKLGALQETQYF.

This clonotype showed up just a few times. The junction does not match germline at one end; this may be a read error. V is TRBV7-2 and J is TRBJ1-1, with D perhaps TRBD1 (6 bases). CDR1 is SGHTA and CDR2 is FQGNSA in the germline V gene. The CDR3 is 12 residues long. The CDR3, as DNA: TGTGCCAGCGCCCATGGGAACAGGGTCGTTCTCTTT. This gives the protein CASAHGNRVVLF.

The sample holds many counts of this clonotype. This chain joins TRBV2 and TRBJ2-5; no reliable D call. Germline CDR1 and CDR2: SNHLY and FYNNEI. The CDR3 is made up of 11 amino acids. The ends were cut back, 6 bases at V and 3 bases at J, with 5 bases in the middle. CDR3 sequence (DNA): TGTGCCAGCAGAAACAAAGAGACCCAGTACTTC. The encoded protein is CASRNKETQYF.